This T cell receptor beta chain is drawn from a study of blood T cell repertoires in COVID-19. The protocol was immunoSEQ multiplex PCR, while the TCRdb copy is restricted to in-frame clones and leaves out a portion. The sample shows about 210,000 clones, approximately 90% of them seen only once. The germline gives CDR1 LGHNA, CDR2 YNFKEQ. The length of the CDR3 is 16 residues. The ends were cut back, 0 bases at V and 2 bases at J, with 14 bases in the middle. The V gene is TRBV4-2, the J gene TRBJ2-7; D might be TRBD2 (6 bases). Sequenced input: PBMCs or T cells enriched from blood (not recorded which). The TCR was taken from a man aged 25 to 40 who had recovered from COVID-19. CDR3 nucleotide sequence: TGTGCCAGCAGCCAAGAGGAGGGGACGGCAGCCTACGAGCAGTACTTC. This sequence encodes CASSQEEGTAAYEQYF.